These 4 T cell receptor beta chains came from one sample sequenced in a study of shared clonotypes between healthy human individuals. Clones were sequenced by immunoSEQ multiplex PCR, and TCRdb holds only the in-frame ones, with some missing. The sample has 1,500,000 or so clones, approximately 96% seen once. Sequenced material: naive CD4+ T cells sorted from blood. As for subset: CD45RA+ positively selected. These TCRs come from a man aged 25-45 years in good health.

The chain links TRBV4-2 to TRBJ2-6; D may be TRBD1 (6 bases). The V end lost 7 bases, the J end lost 3 bases, and 10 bases lay between the germline ends. CDR3 length equals 14 residues. Germline CDR1 is LGHNA and CDR2 is YNFKEQ. The CDR3 region is CASTSGDGANVLTF. In DNA, the CDR3 is TGTGCCAGCACTTCAGGGGATGGGGCCAACGTCCTGACTTTC.

V usage is TRBV5-1 and J usage is TRBJ2-5, with D possibly being TRBD1 or TRBD2 (5 bases each). The CDR3 runs 17 residues. V was shortened by 0 bases and J by 7 bases, with 22 bases between the two germline ends. Germline V gene lookup returns CDR1 SGHRS and CDR2 YFSETQ. This CDR3 reads CASSLANFRDQFGTQYF. The CDR3 nucleotides are TGCGCCAGCAGCTTGGCGAATTTCAGGGACCAGTTTGGGACCCAGTACTTC.

The V gene is TRBV10-2, the J gene TRBJ1-5; no clear D gene. The CDR3 consists of 12 residues. Germline CDR1 WSHSY, CDR2 SAAADI. The V end lost 0 bases, the J end lost 7 bases, and 4 bases lay between the germline ends. Written as DNA, the CDR3 is TGCGCCAGCAGTGAGTCGTGGCAGCCCCAGCATTTT. It yields the protein CASSESWQPQHF.

Only one count was recorded for this clone. V usage is TRBV19 and J usage is TRBJ2-3; no clear D gene. CDR3 length: 14 residues. Germline lookup yields CDR1 LNHDA and CDR2 SQIVND (reference sequence). Trimming pared 0 bases from V and 1 base from J, leaving 5 bases between. CDR3 amino acids: CASSIEDRTDTQYF. DNA of the CDR3: TGTGCCAGTAGTATAGAAGACCGCACAGATACGCAGTATTTT.